This T cell receptor (beta chain) was sequenced during a study of blood T cells in healthy people across ages (dated by TCRdb to about 2015). With respect to the entire study: In model experiments, roughly one uniquely barcoded TCR beta cDNA molecule per two T cells was captured by template switching. The study measured age-related changes in TCR beta repertoire diversity using deep sequencing normalized with unique cDNA molecular identifiers. The donors were divided into four age groups: young (average around 16 years), middle-aged (about 39), aged (approximately 62) and long-lived (roughly 88). To avoid experimental bias, donors of different ages were distributed randomly across sequencing lanes. Using the same blood draw, the study looked at two additional independent replicas of 1 million unique cDNA reads for two donors, one aged 18 to 30 and the other aged 80 or older.

Worth noting for this clonotype: Its recognized antigen is unknown. One junction end does not reproduce the germline sequence, and a read error may be involved.

From a lookup of the germline V gene, CDR1 and CDR2 are SNHLY and FYNNEI. Reading from cysteine to phenylalanine, the CDR3 counts 12 amino acids. Only the CDR3 region is kept as DNA, spanning 36 bases read in frame from base 1. The roughly 42 donors, aged about 6 to 90 years, were systemically healthy Caucasian individuals from Russia. Each donor gave about 9.7 milliliters of peripheral blood, drawn into EDTA-treated Vacutainer tubes. Ficoll-Paque density-gradient centrifugation was used to isolate PBMCs, with at least 7 million per sample. Trizol reagent was used to extract total RNA from PBMCs, with at least 6 micrograms per sample. The percentages of naive CD45RAhigh/CD27high T cells were determined by flow cytometry on a PBMC aliquot from every donor. The library was generated by 5' RACE. The sequencer was an Illumina HiSeq 2500. The second PCR ran for about 7 to 11 cycles and used a J-beta primer mix along with a sample-barcoded 5' primer. A unique molecular identifier was introduced onto each TCR beta cDNA molecule by a template-switch 5' adaptor carrying 12 random nucleotides. Each sample yielded at least 2.5 million CDR3-containing paired-end reads. The Mint cDNA synthesis kit, primed by a TRBC-specific oligonucleotide, was used to synthesize first-strand cDNA from all RNA. After uracil-DNA glycosylase treatment, a first 18-cycle PCR used universal primers M1SS and BC2_uni_R on all cDNA. As for the authors' bioinformatics: Each sample was normalized by randomly selecting 1 million high-quality reads, each carrying a distinct molecular identifier. Instead of being binned into consensus sequences, reads with shared molecular identifiers were discarded. CDR3 identification, clonotype clustering and error correction used MiTCR with a Q25 quality threshold and the strictest error-elimination algorithm. Lower-bound total TCR beta diversity was estimated with a nonparametric unseen species model using Euler transformation. TCRdb redid the processing of the public reads, applying fastp at Q25 and MiXCR, and retained in-frame beta chains. Under each unique CDR3 protein, matching rows form one entry showing the most common genes and DNA. The V and J calls come from TCRdb's annotation, not from the publication. The sample yields about 640,000 distinct CDR3 sequences; roughly 53% were counted once. The ten largest account for roughly 34% of the sample.

The paper as a whole reports these results and caveats: Because donor CMV infection status was unknown, age-related changes in expanded clonotypes were potentially confounded. Estimates of total diversity from one million sequenced T cells were regarded as lower bounds and underestimates. A strong correlation was found between observed TCR beta diversity and the percentage of naive T cells measured by flow cytometry. Bulk unsorted PBMC profiling prevented conclusive comparison of naive and antigen-experienced compartments. As age increased, observed TCR beta diversity per million T cells dropped in a roughly linear way, and a significant reduction was already evident by age 40. The long-lived group showed more naive CD4+ T cells, fewer expanded clones and increased TCR diversity than the aged group, suggesting age selection.

The receptor chain draws on TRBV2 and TRBJ2-2, with TRBD2 tentatively as D gene (6 bases match). The clonotype originates from a man aged 55 to 70 in good health. What was sequenced was blood. The CDR3 here reads CANSSGTGELFF. The base sequence is TGTGCCAACAGTAGCGGTACCGGGGAGCTGTTTTTT.